Below are 11 T cell receptor beta chains sequenced from a single sample in a study of T cells in Graves' hyperthyroidism and ophthalmopathy. Researchers took RNA transcripts and amplified the TCR beta CDR3 regions from them. The HTBI primer set served for first-round RT-PCR of the TCR CDR3. MiXCR was run by TCRdb on the multiplex PCR reads, yielding one entry per CDR3 protein. Counted here are nearly 600,000 distinct CDR3 sequences, over 12% occurring once; the ten biggest clones make up about 7%. Material for sequencing was blood. The receptors come from a young woman with Graves' ophthalmopathy.

The genes are TRBV7-2 and TRBJ2-1; 12 nucleotides agree with TRBD2. Germline V CDR1 and CDR2: SGHTA, FQGNSA. Trimming cost V 4 bases and J 8 bases; bases outside gene matches: 12. The CDR3 loop spans 17 amino acids. The CDR3 is CASSYEPGLAGVDEQFF. Written as DNA, the CDR3 is TGTGCCAGCAGCTACGAGCCGGGACTAGCGGGCGTAGATGAGCAGTTCTTC. Complete variable domain (other parts from reference TRBV7-2 and TRBJ2-1): GAGVSQSPSNKVTEKGKDVELRCDPISGHTALYWYRQSLGQGLEFLIYFQGNSAPDKSGLPSDRFSAERTGGSVSTLTIQRTQQEDSAVYLCASSYEPGLAGVDEQFFGPGTRLTVL.

Points on this clonotype: A much larger clone lies a single base off, so this may be a read error. The V call is TRBV20-1, the J call TRBJ2-2; 10 nucleotides align to TRBD2. The CDR3 is made up of 16 amino acids. Trimming cost V 7 bases and J 2 bases; bases outside gene matches: 10. Germline V CDR1 and CDR2: DFQATT, SNEGSKA (reference sequence). CDR3 protein: CSVTGLAGVNTGELFF. The CDR3 nucleotides read TGCAGTGTTACCGGTCTAGCGGGAGTTAACACCGGGGAGCTGTTTTTT.

This clonotype showed up many times. The gene calls are TRBV5-1 and TRBJ2-3; TRBD2 aligns across 7 bases. Trimming took 0 bases from V and 5 from J; bases not matched to a gene: 3. This CDR3 comprises 14 residues. CDR1 and CDR2 from the germline V gene are SGHRS and YFSETQ. Here the CDR3 reads CASSLGEGLDTQYF. The DNA for the CDR3 is TGCGCCAGCAGCTTGGGGGAGGGCCTAGATACGCAGTATTTT.

This clonotype was seen many times. This rearrangement joins TRBV4-1 to TRBJ2-7; D assignment may be TRBD1 or TRBD2 (5 bases each). The CDR3 consists of 16 residues. Deletions cut 1 base from V and 6 bases from J, with 19 bases between. Germline V gives CDR1 MGHRA, CDR2 YSYEKL. The CDR3 region has the DNA TGCGCCAGCAGCCAAGTCTTCGGGACCCTACAGTTCGAGCAGTACTTC. It encodes CASSQVFGTLQFEQYF.

This clonotype appeared many times. The gene calls are TRBV6-5 and TRBJ2-7, with TRBD2 identical over 7 bases. Losses at the gene ends were 0 bases for V and 4 bases for J; bases not matched to a gene: 6. This CDR3 has 15 amino acids. The germline gives CDR1 MNHEY, CDR2 SVGAGI. In DNA form, the CDR3 reads TGTGCCAGCAGTTACTCGGGAGGGTTTAGGTACGAGCAGTACTTC. This translates into CASSYSGGFRYEQYF.

The chain recombines TRBV3-1 with TRBJ1-2; possible D gene TRBD1, 5 bases. The V gene's germline CDR1 is LGHDT and CDR2 YNNKEL (reference sequence). The CDR3 consists of 15 residues. Trimming cost V 0 bases and J 8 bases, with 16 bases left between them. Written as DNA, the CDR3 is TGTGCCAGCAGCCAAGATCCCGGGGGAATGAGAGGCTACACCTTC. Translation gives CASSQDPGGMRGYTF.

This clonotype has at least ten counts. This rearrangement joins TRBV30 to TRBJ1-3; D is ambiguous. This CDR3 is built from 12 residues. V was trimmed by 0 bases and J by 9 bases, leaving 9 bases between them. Per germline, CDR1 GTSNPN and CDR2 SVGIG (reference sequence). The CDR3 is CAWSVESGTIYF. Here the CDR3 DNA reads TGTGCCTGGAGTGTAGAGTCGGGCACCATATATTTT.

This clonotype came up a few times. The CDR3 nucleotides are TGTGCCAGTAGTGCGGGGACAATAACCTACGAGCAGTACTTC. Translated, it gives CASSAGTITYEQYF. This chain joins TRBV19 and TRBJ2-7, with D perhaps TRBD1 or TRBD2 (6 bases each). V shed 5 bases and J shed 2 bases, with 13 bases lying between them. The CDR3 totals 14 residues. Germline values: CDR1 LNHDA, CDR2 SQIVND (reference sequence).

There are many counts of this clonotype. The chain employs TRBV28 and TRBJ1-1; a possible D gene is TRBD1 (5 bases). The length of the CDR3 is 13 residues. Trimming stripped 8 bases from V and 0 bases from J, with 10 bases between. Germline CDR1 is MDHEN and CDR2 is SYDVKM. CDR3 loop: CASVYRLNTEAFF. The CDR3 coding sequence is TGTGCCAGCGTGTACAGGCTGAACACTGAAGCTTTCTTT. Full variable domain (missing parts from reference TRBV28 and TRBJ1-1): DVKVTQSSRYLVKRTGEKVFLECVQDMDHENMFWYRQDPGLGLRLIYFSYDVKMKEKGDIPEGYSVSREKKERFSLILESASTNQTSMYLCASVYRLNTEAFFGQGTRLTVV.

The V call is TRBV24-1, the J call TRBJ2-5, with TRBD2 matching 14 bases. Trimming took 4 bases from V and 0 from J; bases not matched to a gene: 6. The CDR3 runs 18 residues. Germline V gene data show CDR1 as KGHDR and CDR2 as SFDVKD. The CDR3 loop reads CATSEPGLAGDNQETQYF. CDR3 DNA: TGTGCCACCAGTGAGCCGGGACTAGCGGGAGACAACCAAGAGACCCAGTACTTC.

The J gene is TRBJ2-5, the V gene TRBV6-2 or TRBV6-3; 9 nucleotides agree with TRBD1. The CDR3 totals 18 residues. The germline V gene encodes CDR1 MNHEY and CDR2 SVGEGT. Trimming removed 5 bases from V and 5 bases from J; junction bases left unmatched: 18. CDR3 region: CASSAHSDRGVGLETQYF. The CDR3, as DNA: TGTGCCAGCAGTGCCCACTCGGACAGGGGAGTTGGGCTGGAGACCCAGTACTTC.